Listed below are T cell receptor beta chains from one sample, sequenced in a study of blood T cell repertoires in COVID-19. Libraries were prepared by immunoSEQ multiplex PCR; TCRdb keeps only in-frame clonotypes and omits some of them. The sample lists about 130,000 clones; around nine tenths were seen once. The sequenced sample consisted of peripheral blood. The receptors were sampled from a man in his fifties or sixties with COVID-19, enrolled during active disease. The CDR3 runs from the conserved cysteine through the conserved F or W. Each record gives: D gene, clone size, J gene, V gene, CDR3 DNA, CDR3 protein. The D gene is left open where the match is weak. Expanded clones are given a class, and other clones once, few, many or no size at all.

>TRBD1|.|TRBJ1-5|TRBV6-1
TGTGCCAGCAGTGAAATCAGGGGGTATCAGCCCCAGCATTTT
CASSEIRGYQPQHF
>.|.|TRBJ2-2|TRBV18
TGTGCCAGCTCACGGCAGGGGAACACCGGGGAGCTGTTTTTT
CASSRQGNTGELFF
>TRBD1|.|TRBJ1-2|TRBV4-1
TGCGCCAGCGGACCCCAGACCGGGACAGGGGGCTCGAGAGGCTACACCTTC
CASGPQTGTGGSRGYTF
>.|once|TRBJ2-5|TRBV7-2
TGTGCCAGCAGCTTAGGTTCAGGGGCCCAAGAGACCCAGTACTTC
CASSLGSGAQETQYF
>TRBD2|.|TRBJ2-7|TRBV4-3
TGCGCCAGCAGCCAAGGCCGGGGGGCCTACGAGCAGTACTTC
CASSQGRGAYEQYF
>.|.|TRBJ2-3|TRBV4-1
TGCGCCAGCAGCCCAAAGCTACTAACGGGCACAGATACGCAGTATTTT
CASSPKLLTGTDTQYF
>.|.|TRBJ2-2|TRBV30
TGTGCCTGGAGTGTACGTGATCTAGGGGAGCTGTTTTTT
CAWSVRDLGELFF
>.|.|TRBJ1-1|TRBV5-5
TGTGCCAGCAGCCCGGGGGGGGGCTGGAACACTGAAGCTTTCTTT
CASSPGGGWNTEAFF
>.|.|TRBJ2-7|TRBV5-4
TGTGCCAGCAGCTTGGAGGCGGGCCTTAGCCCCTACGAGCAGTACTTC
CASSLEAGLSPYEQYF
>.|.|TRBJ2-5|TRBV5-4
TGTGCCAGCAGCCGAGCGGGTGACAGGGTAATTCCAGAGACCCAGTACTTC
CASSRAGDRVIPETQYF